This T cell receptor (beta chain) originates from a study of blood T cell repertoires in COVID-19. About the study: Samples came from the United States, Italy and Spain, spanning acute and convalescent COVID-19. Sample material is recorded as cDNA or gDNA derived from T cells, B-cell-depleted T cells, or PBMCs.

J lost 7 bases, V lost 7 bases, and 10 bases had no gene match. Germline V gene sequence: CDR1 SGHRS, CDR2 YFSETQ. The CDR3 extends over 14 amino acids. Generated by immunoSEQ multiplex PCR, the TCRdb table keeps only in-frame clones and is missing some. Of 250,000 or so clones listed, less than 90% are singletons. Sequenced: peripheral blood. The TCR was taken from a man aged 30 to 39 with active or convalescent COVID-19. The chain combines TRBV5-1 with TRBJ1-3; 8 bases fit TRBD1. As DNA, the CDR3 is TGCGCCAGCGCTTACGACAGGGGAGGGAACACCATATATTTT. It encodes CASAYDRGGNTIYF.